The clone carrying this TCR beta chain was picked up many times. Production of TCR beta cDNA used approximately 480 ng total RNA together with a constant-region primer. Three nested multiplex PCR rounds, a slightly modified ARM-PCR, produced the libraries for TCR beta. Running 9 to 10 cycles apiece, the first two PCR rounds relied on TRBV1-TRBV30 forward primers together with a C-beta reverse primer. TCRdb re-derived calls from the multiplex PCR reads in MiXCR, one entry per CDR3 protein. Counted here are roughly 78,000 distinct CDR3 sequences, around 75% occurring once; the ten biggest clones make up around 13%. This specimen belongs to a study of tumor-infiltrating lymphocytes in primary liver carcinoma. This CDR3 comprises 15 residues. V lost 6 bases, J lost 1 base, and 8 bases stayed unmatched. Per germline, CDR1 MDHEN and CDR2 SYDVKM. It was from roughly 20-30 mg of unsorted bulk tissue that RNA and DNA were co-extracted.

V usage is TRBV28 and J usage is TRBJ2-7; 8 nucleotides match TRBD1. The sequencing sample was made of liver tumor tissue from sampling region 4. Subset here: tumor region T4, right-lateral pole. This TCR came from a woman in her fifties or sixties with primary liver carcinoma and hepatitis B virus infection. Here the CDR3 reads CASRPFTGGSYEQYF. CDR3 DNA sequence: TGTGCCAGCAGACCATTCACAGGGGGGTCCTACGAGCAGTACTTC. Combining the CDR3 with reference TRBV28 and TRBJ2-7 gives the whole variable domain DVKVTQSSRYLVKRTGEKVFLECVQDMDHENMFWYRQDPGLGLRLIYFSYDVKMKEKGDIPEGYSVSREKKERFSLILESASTNQTSMYLCASRPFTGGSYEQYFGPGTRLTVT.